This TCR beta chain was sequenced in a study of Ad26.COV2.S vaccination and SARS-CoV-2 variants. Study observations and caveats: Vaccine and placebo recipients had similar non-spike TCR breadth. Total T cell responses may have been underestimated by the TCR breadth and depth analyses.

Germline CDR1 is SGDLS and CDR2 is YYNGEE. The CDR3 is 15 amino acids. Trimming took 3 bases from V and 5 from J; bases not matched to a gene: 2. The table came from immunoSEQ multiplex PCR; TCRdb's copy has only in-frame clones and leaves some out. This sample has 300,000 to 450,000 clones, with around 92% found just once. For this clone: Its antigen is unknown.

V is TRBV9 and J is TRBJ1-6; 10 nucleotides line up with TRBD1. The receptor's source is a human donor who had recovered from COVID-19. Source: peripheral blood, taken after recovery from COVID-19. CDR3 region: CASSAGQGNNSPLHF. The CDR3 nucleotides read TGTGCCAGCAGCGCGGGACAGGGGAATAATTCACCCCTCCACTTT.